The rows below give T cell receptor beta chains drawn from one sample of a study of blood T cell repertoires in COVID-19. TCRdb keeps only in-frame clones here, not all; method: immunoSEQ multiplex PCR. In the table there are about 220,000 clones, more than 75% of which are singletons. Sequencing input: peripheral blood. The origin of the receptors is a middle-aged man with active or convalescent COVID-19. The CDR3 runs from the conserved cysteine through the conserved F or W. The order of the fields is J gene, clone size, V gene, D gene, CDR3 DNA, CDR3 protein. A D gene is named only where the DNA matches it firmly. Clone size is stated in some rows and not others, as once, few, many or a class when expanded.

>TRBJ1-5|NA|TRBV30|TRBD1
TGTGCCTGGACTTTCTCAGGGGGCGAAGGGAGCAATCAGCCCCAGCATTTT
CAWTFSGGEGSNQPQHF
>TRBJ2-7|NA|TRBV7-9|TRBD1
TGTGCCAGCACCCGGACAGGGAGCTCCTACGAGCAGTACTTC
CASTRTGSSYEQYF
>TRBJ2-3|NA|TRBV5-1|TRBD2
TGCGCCAGCAGCATGGGACTAGCGGGGCTCACAGATACGCAGTATTTT
CASSMGLAGLTDTQYF
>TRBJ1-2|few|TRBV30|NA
TGTGCCTGGAGTTTTGGGGGGTTAGGGATGGATGGCTACACCTTC
CAWSFGGLGMDGYTF
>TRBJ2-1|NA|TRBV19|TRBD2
TGTGCCAGTAGTATAGATAGTCTAGCGGGAGATGAGCAGTTCTTC
CASSIDSLAGDEQFF
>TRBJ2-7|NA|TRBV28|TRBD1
TGTGCCAGCAGGTCGGGACAGGGACCATACGAGCAGTACTTC
CASRSGQGPYEQYF
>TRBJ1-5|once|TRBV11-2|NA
TGTGCCAGCAGCTTAGCAGGGTATCAGCCCCAGCATTTT
CASSLAGYQPQHF
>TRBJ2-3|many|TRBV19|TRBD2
TGTGCCAGTACAGTGGGACTAGCGGGAGATACGCAGTATTTT
CASTVGLAGDTQYF
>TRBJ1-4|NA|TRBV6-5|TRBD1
TGTGCCAGCAGATGGGACAGGGTTAATGAAAAACTGTTTTTT
CASRWDRVNEKLFF
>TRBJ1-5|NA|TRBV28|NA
TGTGCCAGCAGTTCCGGTCCTGGTCAGCCCCAGCATTTT
CASSSGPGQPQHF
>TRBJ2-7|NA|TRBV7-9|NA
TGTGCCAGCAGCTTATCTAGCTACGAGCAGTACTTC
CASSLSSYEQYF
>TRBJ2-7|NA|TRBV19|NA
TGTGCCAGTAGTCTCGGGGGTTCCTACGAGCAGTACTTC
CASSLGGSYEQYF
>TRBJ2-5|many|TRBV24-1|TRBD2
TGTGCCACCAGTCCCGCGGGAGGGCCAACACAAGAGACCCAGTACTTC
CATSPAGGPTQETQYF
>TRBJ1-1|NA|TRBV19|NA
TGTGCCAGTAGTCCAACCGGTTATAAAGCTTTCTTT
CASSPTGYKAFF
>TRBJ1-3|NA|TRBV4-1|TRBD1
TGCGCCAGCAGACTCGGGACAGTTGGAAACACCATATATTTT
CASRLGTVGNTIYF
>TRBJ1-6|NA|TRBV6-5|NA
TGTGCCAGCAGGCCAGAAAAATACGTTAATTCACCCCTCCACTTT
CASRPEKYVNSPLHF
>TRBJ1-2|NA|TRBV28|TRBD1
TGTGCCAGCAGTACCTCCGACAGGGCGTATGGCTACACCTTC
CASSTSDRAYGYTF
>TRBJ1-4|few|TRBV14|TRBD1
TGTGCCAGCAGCCTACGACCGGACAGGCCAACTAATGAAAAACTGTTTTTT
CASSLRPDRPTNEKLFF
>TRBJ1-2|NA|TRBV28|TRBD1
TGTGCCAGCAGTCCGGGGGACAGGGACGGCTACACCTTC
CASSPGDRDGYTF
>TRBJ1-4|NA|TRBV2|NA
TGTGCCAGCAGTATCGGGGGTGTTGCTAATGAAAAACTGTTTTTT
CASSIGGVANEKLFF
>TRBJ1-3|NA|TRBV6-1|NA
TGTGCCAGCAGTGAAAGAGCTGGAAACACCATATATTTT
CASSERAGNTIYF
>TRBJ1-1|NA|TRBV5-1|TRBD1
TGCGTCAGCAGCTACAGGGGGAGCACTGAAGCTTTCTTT
CVSSYRGSTEAFF
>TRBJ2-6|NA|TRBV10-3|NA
TGTGCCATCAGTGAGGACTTGGGTGGATCTGGGGCCAACGTCCTGACTTTC
CAISEDLGGSGANVLTF
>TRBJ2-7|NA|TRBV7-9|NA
TGTGCCAGCAGCCCACTAGGGTCCTACGAGCAGTACTTC
CASSPLGSYEQYF
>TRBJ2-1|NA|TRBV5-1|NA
TGCGCCAGCAGCTTCCGTTCCCTCGATGAGCAGTTCTTC
CASSFRSLDEQFF
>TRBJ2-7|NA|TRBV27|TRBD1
TGTGCCAGCAGCTTGGGACAGTCCTACGAGCAGTACTTC
CASSLGQSYEQYF
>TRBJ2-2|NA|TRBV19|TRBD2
TGTGCCAGTAGTATGACTAGCGTGCTCACCGGGGAGCTGTTTTTT
CASSMTSVLTGELFF
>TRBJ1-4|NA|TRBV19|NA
TGTGCCAGTAGTGCAGGGCGCGTGGGAAAACTGTTTTTT
CASSAGRVGKLFF
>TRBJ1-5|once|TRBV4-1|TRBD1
TGCGCCAGCAGCCAAAACCACGTACCCGGGACAGGGTACAATCAGCCCCAGCATTTT
CASSQNHVPGTGYNQPQHF
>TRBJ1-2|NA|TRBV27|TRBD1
TGTGCCAGCAGCCTGGGACAGAGCTATGGCTACACCTTC
CASSLGQSYGYTF
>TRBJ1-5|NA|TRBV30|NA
TGTGCCTGGAGCGGGTCGTATAGCAATCAGCCCCAGCATTTT
CAWSGSYSNQPQHF
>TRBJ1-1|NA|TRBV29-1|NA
TGCAGCGTTGTTTTCCCAGGGGACACTTTCCAAGCTTTCTTT
CSVVFPGDTFQAFF
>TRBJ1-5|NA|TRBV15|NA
TGTGCCACCAGCAGCCTACAGGGAATCCAGCCCCAGCATTTT
CATSSLQGIQPQHF
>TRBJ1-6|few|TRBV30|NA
TGTGCCTGGAGCGCAGGGGTCTTTTCCTATAATTCACCCCTCCACTTT
CAWSAGVFSYNSPLHF
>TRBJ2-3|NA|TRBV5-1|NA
TGCGCCAGCAGCCTGCACAGGGAACGGTCAGATACGCAGTATTTT
CASSLHRERSDTQYF
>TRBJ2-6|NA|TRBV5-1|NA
TGCGCCAGCAGCTTGGTGGCAGCGCTTTCTGGGGCCAACGTCCTGACTTTC
CASSLVAALSGANVLTF
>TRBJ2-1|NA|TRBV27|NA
TGTGCCAGCAGTTTAGAGCGGGTCTCCTACAATGAGCAGTTCTTC
CASSLERVSYNEQFF
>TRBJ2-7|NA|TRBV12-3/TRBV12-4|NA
TGTGCCAGCAGCGTACAGGGCTACGAGCAGTACTTC
CASSVQGYEQYF
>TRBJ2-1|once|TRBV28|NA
TGTGCCAGCAGTAAGTTAAACTGGAGTAGGAATGAGCAGTTCTTC
CASSKLNWSRNEQFF
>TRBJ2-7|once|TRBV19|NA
TGTGCCAGTAGTCCCCCGACAAGTATCTACGAGCAGTACTTC
CASSPPTSIYEQYF
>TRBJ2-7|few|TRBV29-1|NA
TGCAGCGTTGAAGAGGGGCTAGGCGGGGGCACGAGTAACGAGCAGTACTTC
CSVEEGLGGGTSNEQYF
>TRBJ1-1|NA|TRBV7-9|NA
TGTGCCAGCACCCAGATCATGAACACTGAAGCTTTCTTT
CASTQIMNTEAFF
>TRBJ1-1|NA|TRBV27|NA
TGTGCCAGCAGCCCTACAGTGAACACTGAAGCTTTCTTT
CASSPTVNTEAFF
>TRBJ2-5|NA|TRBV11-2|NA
TGTGCCAGCAGTTTCAGGGGTGGAGAGACCCAGTACTTC
CASSFRGGETQYF
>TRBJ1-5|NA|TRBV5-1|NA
TGCGCCAGCAGCCCACGGGAGGATAGCAATCAGCCCCAGCATTTT
CASSPREDSNQPQHF
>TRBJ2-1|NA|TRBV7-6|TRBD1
TGTGCCAGCAGCTTCGGACAGGGGCCTTACAATGAGCAGTTCTTC
CASSFGQGPYNEQFF
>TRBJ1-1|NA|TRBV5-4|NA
TGTGCCAGCAGCTTGGTATCGGTAGATGAAGCTTTCTTT
CASSLVSVDEAFF
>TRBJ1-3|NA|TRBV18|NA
TGTGCCAGCTCAACCATCGACAGCTCCCTCTCTGGAAACACCATATATTTT
CASSTIDSSLSGNTIYF
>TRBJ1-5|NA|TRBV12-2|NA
TGTGCAGGGAAAAAGGATGGGGGCACGAGCAATCAGCCCCAGCATTTT
CAGKKDGGTSNQPQHF
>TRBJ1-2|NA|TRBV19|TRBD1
TGTGCCAGTAGACGCACCGACAGGGGCGCCTATGGCTACACCTTC
CASRRTDRGAYGYTF
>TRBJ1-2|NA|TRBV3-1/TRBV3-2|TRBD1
TGTGCCAGCAGCCAAGCAGGGGGCTCTGGCTACACCTTC
CASSQAGGSGYTF
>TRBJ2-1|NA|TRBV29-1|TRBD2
TGCAGCGTTGAAACCCTCCGGACTAGAAACAATGAGCAGTTCTTC
CSVETLRTRNNEQFF
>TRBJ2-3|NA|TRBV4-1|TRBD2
TGCGCCAGCAGCCACGACCTCCCCGCGGGAGTAGATACGCAGTATTTT
CASSHDLPAGVDTQYF
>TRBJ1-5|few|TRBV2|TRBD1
TGTGCCAGCACTGTTGTTCCGGGACAGGTGAACAATCAGCCCCAGCATTTT
CASTVVPGQVNNQPQHF
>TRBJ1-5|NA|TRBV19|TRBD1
TGTGCCAGTAGTATAGGGGACAGAACAGGCAATCAGCCCCAGCATTTT
CASSIGDRTGNQPQHF
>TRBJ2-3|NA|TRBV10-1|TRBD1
TGCGCCAGCAGTGAAGGACAGGGGTTCACAGATACGCAGTATTTT
CASSEGQGFTDTQYF
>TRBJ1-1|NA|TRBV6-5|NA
TGTGCCAGCACTCCCGACAGGCGTGAAGCTTTCTTT
CASTPDRREAFF
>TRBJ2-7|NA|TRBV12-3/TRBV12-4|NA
TGTGCCAGCAGTTCTGGACACCCCTACGAGCAGTACTTC
CASSSGHPYEQYF
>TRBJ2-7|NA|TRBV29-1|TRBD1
TGCAGCGTTCCCGCAGGGGGCGGCGAGCAGTACTTC
CSVPAGGGEQYF